Described below is a single T cell receptor beta chain sequence and its context. This clonotype was seen a few times. The antigen it binds to is not known. Qualities for individual bases were not recorded, and no much larger clone is one base off. Taken with the paper, the label for treatment or condition translates to: in vitro stimulation with specific CMV peptide epitopes to enrich CMV-specific T cells. From cysteine to phenylalanine, the CDR3 is 15 amino acids long. Left in the record is the CDR3 DNA by itself, 45 bases read in frame from the first base. V loses 5 bases of germline sequence and J loses 0 bases, and the interval between the two ends is 11 bases. The germline V gene supplies CDR1 MNHNS and CDR2 SASEGT. This entry is derived from a study of T cell repertoires in cytomegalovirus infection (dated by TCRdb to the late 2010s). As for the study more broadly: Alongside well-studied HLA-B-restricted epitopes, the peptide stimulations were aimed at recently identified HLA-C-restricted CMV epitopes, whose presentation resists viral immunomodulation. Because public TCR beta signatures pointed to carriage of CMV infection together with the matching HLA type, the HLA type of each donor mattered for the analysis. Here is what the overall study found, with its caveats: Cumulative frequency of public TCR beta family members discriminated carriers of CMV infection plus the relevant HLA type in this cohort and an independent 352-donor cohort. In the ex vivo response, HLA-C-restricted CMV-specific TCR beta clonotypes were dominant, and in two of eight donors the single most frequent clonotype came from this HLA-C-restricted group.

Sequencing relied on an Illumina HiSeq 1500. Using fastp trimming at Q25 and MiXCR clonotype assembly, TCRdb reanalyzed the public sequencing data and kept in-frame beta chains. Entries that share a CDR3 protein sequence are merged under the most common genes and DNA. This sample is represented by 700,000 to 900,000 distinct CDR3 sequences; almost 30% of them were singletons. The biggest ten clones account for roughly 13% of the sample. The rearrangement combines TRBV6-1 with TRBJ1-5, with no confidently assigned D gene. The source was cultured CD8+ T cells from PBMCs, collected from culture after CMV antigen stimulation. This sequence was found in a human donor in good health (CMV status not recorded). Some clones in this sample may be carry-over from other donors' samples. The CDR3 protein: CASSRLGSSNQPQHF. The nucleotides are TGTGCCAGCAGTCGCCTTGGGAGTAGCAATCAGCCCCAGCATTTT.